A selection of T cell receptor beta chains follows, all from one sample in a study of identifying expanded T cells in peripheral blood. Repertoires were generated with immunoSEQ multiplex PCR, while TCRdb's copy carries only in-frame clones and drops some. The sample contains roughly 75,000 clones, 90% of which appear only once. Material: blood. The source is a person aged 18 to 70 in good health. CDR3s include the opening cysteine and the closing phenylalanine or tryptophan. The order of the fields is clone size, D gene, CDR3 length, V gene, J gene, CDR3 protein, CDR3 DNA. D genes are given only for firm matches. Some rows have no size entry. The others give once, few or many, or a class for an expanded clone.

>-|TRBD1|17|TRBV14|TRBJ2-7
CASSQVGLRDRGREQYF
TGTGCCAGCAGCCAAGTGGGGTTGAGGGACAGGGGGCGCGAGCAGTACTTC
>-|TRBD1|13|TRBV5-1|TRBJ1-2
CASSSGQGNGYTF
TGCGCCAGCAGCTCGGGACAGGGGAATGGCTACACCTTC
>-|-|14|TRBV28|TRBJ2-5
CASRTVARQETQYF
TGTGCCAGCAGGACGGTTGCGCGACAAGAGACCCAGTACTTC
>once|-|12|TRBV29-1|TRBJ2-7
CSVAGELYEQYF
TGCAGCGTTGCAGGGGAACTGTACGAGCAGTACTTC
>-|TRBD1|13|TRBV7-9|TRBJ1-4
CASSQTGAEKLFF
TGTGCCAGCAGCCAGACAGGGGCTGAAAAACTGTTTTTT
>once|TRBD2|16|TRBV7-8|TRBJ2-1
CASSDLPSPGRDEQFF
TGTGCCAGCAGCGACCTTCCCTCCCCAGGGAGGGATGAGCAGTTCTTC
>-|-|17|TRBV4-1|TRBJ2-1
CASSPGRWAGVDNEQFF
TGCGCCAGCAGCCCGGGTCGTTGGGCAGGGGTAGACAATGAGCAGTTCTTC
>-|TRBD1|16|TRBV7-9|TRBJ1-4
CASSPPSGQGNEKLFF
TGTGCCAGCAGCCCTCCATCTGGACAGGGAAATGAAAAACTGTTTTTT
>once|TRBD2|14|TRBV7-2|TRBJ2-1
CASSTGTIYNEQFF
TGTGCCAGCAGCACCGGGACTATCTACAATGAGCAGTTCTTC
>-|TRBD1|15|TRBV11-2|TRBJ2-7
CASGVNVDRAYEQYF
TGTGCCAGCGGCGTTAACGTGGACAGGGCCTACGAGCAGTACTTC
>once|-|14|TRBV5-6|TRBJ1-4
CASSLLGPLEKLFF
TGTGCCAGCAGCCTCCTAGGCCCCCTGGAAAAACTGTTTTTT
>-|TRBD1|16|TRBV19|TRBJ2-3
CASSIFAGGLADTQYF
TGTGCCAGTAGTATCTTCGCAGGGGGTTTGGCAGATACGCAGTATTTT
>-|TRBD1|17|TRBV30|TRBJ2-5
CAWRGRGGRDRGETQYF
TGTGCCTGGAGAGGTAGAGGGGGCCGAGATCGAGGGGAGACCCAGTACTTC
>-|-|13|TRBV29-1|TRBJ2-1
CSVYPGAVNEQFF
TGCAGCGTTTACCCGGGCGCGGTCAATGAGCAGTTCTTC
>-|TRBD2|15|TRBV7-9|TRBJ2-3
CASSFGAGGTDTQYF
TGTGCCAGCAGCTTCGGAGCGGGAGGCACAGATACGCAGTATTTT
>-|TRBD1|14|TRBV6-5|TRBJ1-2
CASRPGDRVYGYTF
TGTGCCAGCAGGCCCGGGGACAGGGTGTATGGCTACACCTTC
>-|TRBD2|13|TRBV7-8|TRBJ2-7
CASSLARGIEQYF
TGTGCCAGCAGCTTAGCGCGGGGGATCGAGCAGTACTTC
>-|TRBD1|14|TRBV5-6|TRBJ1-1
CASSSPGQGAEAFF
TGTGCCAGCAGCTCTCCGGGACAGGGAGCTGAAGCTTTCTTT
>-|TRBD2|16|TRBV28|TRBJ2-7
CASREGLAGDGYEQYF
TGTGCCAGCAGAGAGGGACTAGCGGGAGACGGCTACGAGCAGTACTTC
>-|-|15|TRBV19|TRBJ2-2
CASSIDQENTGELFF
TGTGCCAGTAGTATAGATCAGGAGAACACCGGGGAGCTGTTTTTT
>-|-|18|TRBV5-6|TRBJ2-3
CASSLPVGAATSTDTQYF
TGTGCCAGCAGCTTGCCGGTCGGTGCGGCTACTAGCACAGATACGCAGTATTTT
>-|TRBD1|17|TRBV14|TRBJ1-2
CASSHLTTGAWDYGYTF
TGTGCCAGCAGCCACCTAACGACAGGGGCCTGGGACTATGGCTACACCTTC
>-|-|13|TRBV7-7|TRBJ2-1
CASSSRQYNEQFF
TGTGCCAGCAGCTCACGACAGTACAATGAGCAGTTCTTC
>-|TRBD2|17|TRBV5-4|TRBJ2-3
CASSFRALAGFTDTQYF
TGTGCCAGCAGCTTTCGGGCCCTAGCGGGATTCACAGATACGCAGTATTTT
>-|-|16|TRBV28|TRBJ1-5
CASSPRLDPGMQPQHF
TGTGCCAGCAGTCCACGCCTTGACCCGGGGATGCAGCCCCAGCATTTT
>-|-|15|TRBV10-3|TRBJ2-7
CAISGEGRASYEQYF
TGTGCCATCAGTGGTGAAGGGCGGGCCTCCTACGAGCAGTACTTC
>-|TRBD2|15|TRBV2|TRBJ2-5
CASSDYGLAQETQYF
TGTGCCAGCAGTGACTACGGACTAGCCCAAGAGACCCAGTACTTC
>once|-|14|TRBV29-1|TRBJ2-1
CSVYTGNSYNEQFF
TGCAGCGTTTACACAGGGAACTCCTACAATGAGCAGTTCTTC
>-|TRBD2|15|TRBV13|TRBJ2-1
CASSLAGGQYNEQFF
TGTGCCAGCAGCTTAGCGGGGGGGCAATACAATGAGCAGTTCTTC
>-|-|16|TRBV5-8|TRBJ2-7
CASSLAGQGGLYEQYF
TGTGCCAGCAGCTTGGCCGGTCAGGGAGGACTGTACGAGCAGTACTTC
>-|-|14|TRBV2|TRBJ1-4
CASGRRGSNEKLFF
TGTGCCAGCGGCCGCCGGGGCTCTAATGAAAAACTGTTTTTT
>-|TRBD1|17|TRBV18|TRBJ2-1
CASSPRDRGQGYNEQFF
TGTGCCAGCTCACCCCGCGACCGAGGACAGGGTTACAATGAGCAGTTCTTC
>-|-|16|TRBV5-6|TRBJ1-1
CASSSLTWTQNTEAFF
TGTGCCAGCAGCTCCCTAACGTGGACTCAGAACACTGAAGCTTTCTTT
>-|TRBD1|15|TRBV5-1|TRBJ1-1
CASSLTGGVNTEAFF
TGCGCCAGCAGCTTAACAGGGGGCGTGAACACTGAAGCTTTCTTT